A single sample gave rise to the 32 T cell receptor beta chains below, sequenced in a study of T cell changes during pregnancy in multiple sclerosis. The method was immunoSEQ multiplex PCR; TCRdb's version includes in-frame clones alone and lacks a portion of them. The table has around 41,000 clones, 90% to 95% seen once. This specimen was CD4+ T cells from peripheral blood mononuclear cells, taken in the third trimester of pregnancy. These TCRs come from a female donor in good health, enrolled as a control in a pregnancy study.

This chain links TRBV7-9 with TRBJ2-5, with D possibly being TRBD1 (5 bases). V dropped 1 base and J dropped 5 bases, with 17 bases sitting between them. Germline V gene sequence: CDR1 SEHNR, CDR2 FQNEAQ (reference sequence). This CDR3 is built from 16 residues. The CDR3 DNA follows: TGTGCCAGCAGCTTAGAAGAGCGCCGACAGTGGGAGACCCAGTACTTC. Protein: CASSLEERRQWETQYF.

The table lists this clone with a count of one. This sequence joins TRBV7-9 and TRBJ2-5; 11 bases match TRBD2. The V segment lost 4 bases and the J segment 5 bases; nucleotides outside the gene matches: 9. The germline gives CDR1 SEHNR, CDR2 FQNEAQ (reference sequence). CDR3 length: 16 amino acids. This CDR3 is CASSSLGLAVGETQYF. The CDR3 DNA reads TGTGCCAGCAGCTCCTTGGGACTAGCGGTAGGGGAGACCCAGTACTTC.

The chain couples TRBV29-1 to TRBJ2-3, with D possibly TRBD1 on 5 matching bases. The V gene's germline CDR1 is SQVTM and CDR2 ANQGSEA. V lost 5 bases, J lost 8 bases, and 11 bases lay in between. CDR3 length: 11 amino acids. Here the CDR3 DNA reads TGCAGCGTTCCGTCAAGGGGTACGCAGTATTTT. The encoded protein is CSVPSRGTQYF.

The chain employs TRBV7-9 and TRBJ1-1; D is undetermined. Germline values: CDR1 SEHNR, CDR2 FQNEAQ (reference sequence). This CDR3 has 15 amino acids. Trimming left V 8 bases short and J 0 bases short, with 16 bases between. The CDR3 region is CASRTGSPMNTEAFF. The DNA of the CDR3 is TGTGCCAGCCGTACCGGGTCGCCGATGAACACTGAAGCTTTCTTT.

This clone came up a few times. V usage is TRBV7-9 and J usage is TRBJ1-2; 8 bases fit TRBD1. CDR3 length: 14 amino acids. Germline V gives CDR1 SEHNR, CDR2 FQNEAQ (reference sequence). J lost 3 bases, V lost 5 bases, and 5 bases had no gene match. CDR3 DNA sequence: TGTGCCAGCAGCCCGGGACAGGTATACTATGGCTACACCTTC. Translated, it gives CASSPGQVYYGYTF.

The chain couples TRBV28 to TRBJ1-2; D is perhaps TRBD1 (5 bases). Germline V gene lookup returns CDR1 MDHEN and CDR2 SYDVKM. This CDR3 contains 14 residues. Trimming removed 7 bases from V and 5 bases from J, with 17 bases in between. CDR3 DNA: TGTGCCAGCATTTTCCAGGGTTCTCCTTATGGCTACACCTTC. This sequence encodes CASIFQGSPYGYTF.

This clone was counted once. The chain carries TRBV7-9 and TRBJ1-2, with D uncertain. The germline gives CDR1 SEHNR, CDR2 FQNEAQ (reference sequence). The CDR3 is 14 amino acids. V was cut by 8 bases and J by 0 bases, with 13 bases left in between. CDR3 amino acids: CASASTSPNYGYTF. DNA for the CDR3: TGTGCCAGCGCTTCAACATCTCCTAACTATGGCTACACCTTC. The full variable domain, rest sourced from reference TRBV7-9 and TRBJ1-2, is DTGVSQNPRHKITKRGQNVTFRCDPISEHNRLYWYRQTLGQGPEFLTYFQNEAQLEKSRLLSDRFSAERPKGSFSTLEIQRTEQGDSAMYLCASASTSPNYGYTFGSGTRLTVV.

The CDR3 loop is CASSSRGWEKLFF. The CDR3 coding sequence is TGTGCCAGCTCATCCAGGGGCTGGGAAAAACTGTTTTTT. The genes are TRBV18 and TRBJ1-4, with a possible D match to TRBD1 (6 bases). This CDR3 comprises 13 residues. Trimming left V 5 bases short and J 8 bases short, with 12 bases between. Germline-derived CDR1 and CDR2 are KGHSH and LQKENI.

The gene calls are TRBV30 and TRBJ2-3, with 9 bases matching TRBD2. Germline values: CDR1 GTSNPN, CDR2 SVGIG (reference sequence). CDR3 length equals 15 residues. After removal of 2 bases from V and 4 bases from J, the junction contained 7 bases not matched to a gene. As DNA, the CDR3 is TGTGCCTGGAGTTCGCGGGGGGGCCTGGCAGATACGCAGTATTTT. As protein: CAWSSRGGLADTQYF.

The table lists this clone with a few counts. The chain employs TRBV4-3 and TRBJ2-6; the match to TRBD1 covers 7 bases. The CDR3 runs to 20 residues. Germline assignment: CDR1 LGHNA and CDR2 YSLEER. After removal of 1 base from V and 2 bases from J, the junction contained 14 bases not matched to a gene. The CDR3 sequence is CASSQGGHRGPGAGANVLTF. Written as DNA, the CDR3 is TGCGCCAGCAGCCAAGGAGGTCACAGGGGCCCCGGGGCTGGGGCCAACGTCCTGACTTTC.

The chain recombines TRBV19 with TRBJ2-1; 7 bases align to TRBD1. Germline V gene lookup returns CDR1 LNHDA and CDR2 SQIVND (reference sequence). The CDR3 is made up of 14 amino acids. V lost 4 bases and J lost 8; bases outside the gene matches: 8. CDR3 amino acids: CASSNTGARDEQFF. Written as DNA, the CDR3 is TGTGCCAGTAGTAATACAGGGGCTAGGGATGAGCAGTTCTTC.

As for this clone: One end of the junction is discordant with germline, which a read error may explain. The V call is TRBV7-7, the J call TRBJ2-5; 10 nucleotides align to TRBD1. CDR1 and CDR2 (germline): SSHAT, FNYEAQ (reference sequence). This CDR3 region has 16 residues. This CDR3 reads CASSLGTGAFRETQYF. The CDR3 DNA sequence: TGTGCTAGCAGCTTAGGGACAGGGGCGTTTCGGGAGACCCAGTACTTC.

The rearrangement links TRBV7-9 to TRBJ2-7; 9 bases line up with TRBD1. There are 15 residues in the CDR3. V lost 1 base, J lost 3 bases, and 4 bases stayed unmatched. The germline V gene has CDR1 SEHNR and CDR2 FQNEAQ (reference sequence). The CDR3 sequence is CASSLGGTGNYEQYF. CDR3 DNA sequence: TGTGCCAGCAGCTTAGGTGGGACAGGGAACTACGAGCAGTACTTC.

V and J are TRBV9 and TRBJ2-5; D unclear. CDR3 length: 14 residues. Germline lookup yields CDR1 SGDLS and CDR2 YYNGEE. The germline V and J ends were trimmed by 0 bases and 2 bases, with 8 bases remaining between them. The CDR3 DNA follows: TGTGCCAGCAGCGTAGGACTCTTACAAGAGACCCAGTACTTC. Residues: CASSVGLLQETQYF.

The chain has TRBV28 and TRBJ1-3; tentatively, D is TRBD1 (5 bases). Germline V gene sequence: CDR1 MDHEN, CDR2 SYDVKM. V shed 5 bases and J shed 4 bases, with 18 bases lying between them. The CDR3 loop spans 16 amino acids. The DNA for the CDR3 is TGTGCCAGCAGTCCCCCTTGGGGGGTTTTCGGAAACACCATATATTTT. Translating gives CASSPPWGVFGNTIYF.

The chain links TRBV7-3 to TRBJ2-1; D possibly corresponds to TRBD2 (6 bases). Per germline, CDR1 SGHTA and CDR2 FQGTGA. V was shortened by 7 bases and J by 6 bases, with 16 bases between the two germline ends. The CDR3 sequence is 14 residues long. CDR3 residues: CASKSNRESNEQFF. The CDR3, as DNA: TGTGCCAGCAAGTCGAATCGGGAGTCCAATGAGCAGTTCTTC.

The rearrangement uses TRBV19 and TRBJ2-5; the D gene is possibly TRBD2 (5 bases). Between the trimmed V and J ends, which lost 3 bases and 1 base, there was a span of 9 bases. Germline V gene lookup returns CDR1 LNHDA and CDR2 SQIVND (reference sequence). The CDR3 loop spans 14 amino acids. The DNA of the CDR3 is TGTGCCAGTAGTATCCGAGGAGGCCAAGAGACCCAGTACTTC. Amino acid sequence: CASSIRGGQETQYF.

The J gene is TRBJ1-1, the V gene TRBV9, with TRBD1 as a possible D gene (5 bases). The germline V gene encodes CDR1 SGDLS and CDR2 YYNGEE. V lost 4 bases and J 0 bases, leaving 19 bases between the germline ends. CDR3 length equals 17 residues. The DNA for the CDR3 is TGTGCCAGCAGCTTCATACCCCCCCAGGGTATGAACACTGAAGCTTTCTTT. This codes for CASSFIPPQGMNTEAFF.

This chain uses TRBV5-1 with TRBJ2-7; maybe TRBD2 (6 bases). Germline values: CDR1 SGHRS, CDR2 YFSETQ. The CDR3 is made up of 14 amino acids. V lost 0 bases and J 3 bases, leaving 10 bases between the germline ends. This CDR3 is CASSLGEDFYEQYF. As DNA, the CDR3 is TGCGCCAGCAGCTTGGGGGAGGATTTCTACGAGCAGTACTTC.

This chain joins TRBV5-1 and TRBJ1-1, with a weak D call TRBD1 (5 bases). Per the germline V gene, CDR1 is SGHRS and CDR2 is YFSETQ. CDR3 length: 14 residues. The V end lost 0 bases, the J end lost 4 bases, and 10 bases lay between the germline ends. CDR3 nucleotide sequence: TGCGCCAGCAGCTTGGGCAGGGAGGGCACTGAAGCTTTCTTT. It yields the protein CASSLGREGTEAFF.

The gene calls are TRBV19 and TRBJ2-6; D remains ambiguous. V lost 3 bases and J lost 0, with 12 bases in between. Germline V gene lookup returns CDR1 LNHDA and CDR2 SQIVND (reference sequence). The CDR3 length is 17 residues. CDR3 residues: CASSMLLSSSGANVLTF. The CDR3 DNA reads TGTGCCAGTAGTATGCTACTATCCAGCTCTGGGGCCAACGTCCTGACTTTC.

This clone was found a few times. This chain uses TRBV20-1 with TRBJ1-1; 7 bases are shared with TRBD1. There are 11 residues in the CDR3. The junction had 4 bases not matched to a gene; V was cut back by 5 bases and J by 7 bases. Looked up from germline, CDR1 is DFQATT and CDR2 is SNEGSKA (reference sequence). The CDR3 coding sequence is TGCAGTGCTGAAAGGGACAGTGAAGCTTTCTTT. Translated: CSAERDSEAFF.

The chain has TRBV29-1 and TRBJ2-1; TRBD2 agrees at 11 bases. This CDR3 region has 14 residues. Germline V lookup: CDR1 SQVTM, CDR2 ANQGSEA. V trimming: 7 bases; J trimming: 9 bases; junction bases outside the gene matches: 11. The CDR3 bases are TGCAGCGCTACTAGCGGGAGTTTCGTGGGTGAGCAGTTCTTC. Its translation: CSATSGSFVGEQFF.

The chain has TRBV30 and TRBJ2-2, with D perhaps matching TRBD2 (5 bases). The germline CDR1 and CDR2 sequences are GTSNPN and SVGIG (reference sequence). The CDR3 consists of 13 residues. Trimming took 2 bases from V and 6 from J, leaving 10 bases between them. The chain's CDR3 is CAWSSGPPGELFF. For the CDR3, the DNA is TGTGCCTGGAGTAGCGGCCCCCCCGGGGAGCTGTTTTTT.

The chain is built from TRBV7-9 and TRBJ2-1, with 11 nucleotides matching TRBD2. CDR3 length: 15 residues. Germline V gene lookup returns CDR1 SEHNR and CDR2 FQNEAQ (reference sequence). V was pared by 6 bases and J by 6 bases, with 7 bases of the junction left unmatched. CDR3: CASSPAGLAVNEQFF. Here the CDR3 DNA reads TGTGCCAGCAGTCCCGCGGGACTAGCGGTCAATGAGCAGTTCTTC.

V and J are TRBV5-6 and TRBJ2-4, with no clear D. In germline, CDR1 is SGHDT, CDR2 YYEEEE. This CDR3 is built from 15 residues. The V end was cut by 2 bases, the J end by 4 bases, with 13 bases between. The CDR3 DNA is TGTGCCAGCAGCTTTGTCCCTTCGGGTAAAAACATTCAGTACTTC. Translating it yields CASSFVPSGKNIQYF.

The chain carries TRBV5-8 and TRBJ2-3; tentatively, D is TRBD2 (6 bases). In germline, CDR1 is SGHTS, CDR2 YDEGEE. V was shortened by 4 bases and J by 8 bases, with 20 bases between the two germline ends. This CDR3 is built from 15 residues. The CDR3 sequence: CASSLGLSEGGTQYF. For the CDR3, the DNA is TGTGCCAGCAGCCTGGGACTCTCGGAGGGAGGTACGCAGTATTTT.

V is TRBV15 and J is TRBJ2-3; a weak D match, TRBD2 (5 bases). This CDR3 region has 14 residues. Trimming cost V 0 bases and J 9 bases, with 13 bases left between them. Germline values: CDR1 LNHNV, CDR2 YYDKDF (reference sequence). CDR3 in DNA: TGTGCCACCAGCAGAGATGCCTCCTCGGGGACGCAGTATTTT. As protein: CATSRDASSGTQYF.

Concerning this clone itself: Germline is not matched at one junction end, which may reflect a read error. The chain recombines TRBV12-5 with TRBJ2-3, with TRBD2 matching 10 bases. Germline V gives CDR1 LGHNT, CDR2 FRNRAP. The CDR3 contains 17 residues. In nucleotides, the CDR3 is TGTGCTGGTGGTCCCACTCGCCCAGCGGGGGGGACAGATACGCAGTATTTT. Translating gives CAGGPTRPAGGTDTQYF.

This sequence joins TRBV27 and TRBJ2-7; 15 nucleotides line up with TRBD2. The J segment lost 5 bases and the V segment lost 6 bases, leaving 2 bases of the junction unmatched. The CDR3 spans 14 residues. Germline lookup yields CDR1 MNHEY and CDR2 SMNVEV (reference sequence). The CDR3 region has the DNA TGTGCCAGCAGGGGACTAGCGGGAGGCGACGAGCAGTACTTC. Translation gives CASRGLAGGDEQYF.

CDR3 nucleotides: TGTGCCAGCAGTTTAAACGGGGCAGGGGGCACCTACGAGCAGTACTTC. It yields the protein CASSLNGAGGTYEQYF. This chain uses TRBV28 with TRBJ2-7; 8 bases are a match to TRBD1. CDR1 and CDR2 (germline): MDHEN, SYDVKM. The CDR3 contains 16 residues. The J segment lost 2 bases and the V segment lost 2 bases, leaving 8 bases of the junction unmatched.

The rearrangement joins TRBV9 to TRBJ2-2; 8 nucleotides match TRBD1. This CDR3 is built from 14 residues. Germline trimming cut 2 bases from V and 6 bases from J; bases unmatched to any gene: 3. Per germline, CDR1 SGDLS and CDR2 YYNGEE. CDR3: CASSVPGGPGELFF. The CDR3 coding sequence is TGTGCCAGCAGCGTTCCAGGGGGCCCCGGGGAGCTGTTTTTT.